This TCR beta chain stems from a study of blood T cell repertoires in COVID-19. Study details: T cells, B-cell-depleted T cells, or PBMCs provided the cDNA or gDNA that served as material.

V lost 5 bases and J lost 8; bases outside the gene matches: 9. The CDR3 is made up of 15 amino acids. CDR1 SEHNR and CDR2 FQNEAQ come from the germline V gene (reference sequence). As handled by the study authors: Nucleated cell number was recorded as an estimate derived from reference gene primer amplification. Some clones are missing from TCRdb's copy, which holds only in-frame ones; the method was immunoSEQ multiplex PCR. V and J calls and clone size are as listed in that table; D and trimming were resolved from the DNA. Of 250,000 to 350,000 clones listed, around 90% are singletons. V and J are TRBV7-9 and TRBJ2-1, with 10 bases that match TRBD2. Sequencing input: peripheral blood. This clonotype was obtained from a woman in her thirties or forties who had recovered from COVID-19. CDR3 nucleotides: TGTGCCAGCAGCACCGGGACTAGCGTTAAGTATGAGCAGTTCTTC. Protein sequence: CASSTGTSVKYEQFF.